The rows below give T cell receptor beta chains drawn from one sample of a study of blood T cell repertoires in COVID-19. The repertoire was sequenced with immunoSEQ multiplex PCR; TCRdb's copy has only in-frame clones and lacks some. Here the sample spans tens of thousands of clones, about 90% being singletons. The sample comprised peripheral blood. The source is a human donor in a cohort sampled during active COVID-19. Both conserved end residues are part of each CDR3. Fields, in order: V gene, clone size, D gene, J gene, CDR3 protein, CDR3 DNA. A D gene is named only where the DNA matches it firmly. A row's size may be missing; if present it is once, few, many or a size class.

>TRBV5-1|.|.|TRBJ2-5
CASRESFTPSHAGGQGGETQYF
TGCGCCAGCAGAGAGAGTTTTACCCCTTCACACGCGGGGGGACAGGGCGGAGAGACCCAGTACTTC
>TRBV27|.|.|TRBJ1-6
CASSSTGWYSPLHF
TGTGCCAGCAGTTCGACCGGGTGGTATTCACCCCTCCACTTT
>TRBV18|.|.|TRBJ2-5
CASSPLSGQETQYF
TGTGCCAGCTCACCACTATCGGGGCAAGAGACCCAGTACTTC
>TRBV5-4|.|.|TRBJ2-5
CASSLRLRGAQETQYF
TGTGCCAGCAGCTTGCGGTTGCGCGGGGCCCAAGAGACCCAGTACTTC
>TRBV12-5|once|.|TRBJ1-6
CASGAGPKDSPLHF
TGTGCTAGTGGCGCAGGGCCTAAGGATTCACCCCTCCACTTT
>TRBV19|.|TRBD2|TRBJ2-6
CASSPGLLRSGANVLTF
TGTGCCAGTAGTCCGGGACTACTCCGCTCTGGGGCCAACGTCCTGACTTTC
>TRBV4-1|.|.|TRBJ2-3
CASSQASADTQYF
TGCGCCAGCAGCCAAGCTAGTGCGGATACGCAGTATTTT
>TRBV7-2|.|TRBD2|TRBJ2-1
CASSLDPGLAGGPRREQFF
TGTGCCAGCAGCTTAGACCCGGGACTAGCGGGAGGGCCGCGTCGGGAGCAGTTCTTC
>TRBV4-1|.|TRBD1|TRBJ1-4
CASSQDDRGGEKLFF
TGCGCCAGCAGCCAAGATGACAGGGGGGGGGAAAAACTGTTTTTT
>TRBV19|.|TRBD1|TRBJ1-1
CASSIQTGGNTEAFF
TGTGCCAGTAGTATTCAGACAGGGGGAAACACTGAAGCTTTCTTT
>TRBV11-2|.|.|TRBJ2-5
CASSLEWGGPQETQYF
TGTGCCAGCAGCTTAGAGTGGGGGGGCCCACAAGAGACCCAGTACTTC
>TRBV29-1|.|TRBD2|TRBJ2-1
CSARILAGANNEQFF
TGCAGCGCCCGAATTCTAGCGGGGGCCAACAATGAGCAGTTCTTC
>TRBV5-6|.|.|TRBJ1-6
CASSLQHRSPLHF
TGTGCCAGCAGCTTGCAGCACAGATCACCCCTCCACTTT
>TRBV5-4|.|.|TRBJ1-2
CASSLDSSLGDGYTF
TGTGCCAGCAGCCTTGACAGTTCCCTGGGTGATGGCTACACCTTC
>TRBV5-1|.|TRBD1|TRBJ1-1
CASSSMTGGQTEAFF
TGCGCCAGCAGCTCGATGACAGGGGGCCAGACTGAAGCTTTCTTT
>TRBV7-2|.|TRBD1|TRBJ1-2
CASRDRGSGYGYTF
TGTGCCAGCAGAGACAGGGGTAGCGGTTATGGCTACACCTTC
>TRBV7-9|.|TRBD1|TRBJ1-1
CASSLATGVAFF
TGTGCCAGCAGCTTAGCGACAGGGGTGGCTTTCTTT
>TRBV19|.|.|TRBJ1-3
CASSILEGRSGNTIYF
TGTGCCAGTAGTATCTTGGAGGGCCGTTCTGGAAACACCATATATTTT
>TRBV6-5|.|.|TRBJ2-7
CASSYNRQAYYEQYF
TGTGCCAGCAGTTACAACAGACAGGCATACTACGAGCAGTACTTC
>TRBV5-8|.|TRBD2|TRBJ2-5
CASSFGLAGGNQETQYF
TGTGCCAGCAGCTTCGGACTAGCGGGAGGGAACCAAGAGACCCAGTACTTC
>TRBV2|.|.|TRBJ1-1
CASSLRGEANTEAFF
TGTGCCAGCAGCCTTCGGGGGGAGGCGAACACTGAAGCTTTCTTT
>TRBV27|.|TRBD1|TRBJ1-5
CASSSTGGRQPQHF
TGTGCCAGCAGTTCAACAGGGGGCAGGCAGCCCCAGCATTTT
>TRBV28|.|TRBD2|TRBJ2-1
CALAGVPYNEQFF
TGTGCCCTAGCGGGAGTGCCCTACAATGAGCAGTTCTTC
>TRBV9|.|.|TRBJ2-1
CASSKEPHESAYNEQFF
TGTGCCAGCAGCAAGGAACCCCACGAGAGCGCCTACAATGAGCAGTTCTTC
>TRBV7-2|.|.|TRBJ2-3
CASSLVRIARGSTDTQYF
TGTGCCAGCAGCTTAGTCCGGATAGCGAGGGGGAGCACAGATACGCAGTATTTT
>TRBV6-5|.|.|TRBJ2-7
CASKEGWGSTYEQYF
TGTGCCAGCAAGGAGGGGTGGGGCAGCACCTACGAGCAGTACTTC
>TRBV3-1/TRBV3-2|once|.|TRBJ1-5
CASSRIEAGVEPQHF
TGTGCCAGCAGCCGCATAGAGGCGGGCGTAGAGCCCCAGCATTTT
>TRBV2|.|TRBD1|TRBJ2-3
CASKGQTYTDTQYF
TGTGCCAGCAAGGGACAGACTTACACAGATACGCAGTATTTT
>TRBV9|.|.|TRBJ2-2
CASSVEQINTGELFF
TGTGCCAGCAGCGTAGAACAGATAAACACCGGGGAGCTGTTTTTT
>TRBV6-5|.|.|TRBJ1-4
CASSYSRATGDEKLFF
TGTGCCAGCAGTTACTCGAGGGCGACGGGGGATGAAAAACTGTTTTTT
>TRBV9|.|TRBD2|TRBJ2-7
CASSVGLAGVSGEQYF
TGTGCCAGCAGCGTAGGGCTAGCGGGAGTATCTGGCGAGCAGTACTTC
>TRBV14|once|TRBD1|TRBJ2-7
CASSSGTGNEQYF
TGTGCCAGCAGCTCCGGGACAGGGAATGAGCAGTACTTC
>TRBV14|.|TRBD1|TRBJ2-7
CASSPTGGRDGYEQYF
TGTGCCAGCAGCCCAACAGGGGGAAGGGATGGGTACGAGCAGTACTTC
>TRBV28|.|TRBD1|TRBJ1-1
CATGTGLFENTEAFF
TGTGCCACCGGGACAGGCCTCTTTGAGAACACTGAAGCTTTCTTT
>TRBV28|.|TRBD2|TRBJ2-1
CASSASGRAHEQFF
TGTGCCAGCAGCGCCAGCGGGAGGGCCCATGAGCAGTTCTTC
>TRBV29-1|once|.|TRBJ2-5
CSVKRGETQYF
TGCAGCGTTAAGCGCGGAGAGACCCAGTACTTC
>TRBV7-2|.|.|TRBJ1-2
CASSLPFRDTLYGYTF
TGTGCCAGCAGCTTACCTTTCCGGGACACCCTCTATGGCTACACCTTC
>TRBV19|.|.|TRBJ1-5
CASSIGMGLRQPQHF
TGTGCCAGTAGTATAGGTATGGGGCTGAGGCAGCCCCAGCATTTT
>TRBV7-7|.|TRBD1|TRBJ2-7
CASSYRQGSGYEQYF
TGTGCCAGCAGCTACCGACAGGGGTCTGGGTACGAGCAGTACTTC
>TRBV27|.|.|TRBJ1-5
CASSSLNQPQHF
TGTGCCAGCAGTTCCTTGAATCAGCCCCAGCATTTT